This T cell receptor (beta chain) was retrieved from a study of blood T cell repertoires in COVID-19. Looking at the study overall: Both acute and convalescent COVID-19 samples were obtained from the United States, Italy and Spain. The analysed material was cDNA or gDNA that came from T cells, B-cell-depleted T cells, or PBMCs.

The CDR3 is 19 amino acids. V was clipped by 1 base and J by 0 bases, with 19 bases between them. In germline, CDR1 is KGHSH, CDR2 LQKENI. Original data processing: How many nucleated cells were present was estimated from reference gene primer amplification. Assay: immunoSEQ multiplex PCR; the TCRdb copy retains only in-frame clones and omits some. V, J and clone size derive from that table, while D and trimming were established from the DNA sequence. The sample comprises under 250,000 clones, about 86% of which are singletons, and roughly 8.7% rests with the top ten. V and J are TRBV18 and TRBJ1-3; maybe TRBD1 (5 bases). The specimen sequenced was peripheral blood. The sequence came from a man aged 40-49 years with active or convalescent COVID-19. CDR3 region: CASSPQRQSLLLSGNTIYF. CDR3 nucleotides: TGTGCCAGCTCACCACAGAGACAGTCACTATTACTCTCTGGAAACACCATATATTTT. Full variable domain (missing parts from reference TRBV18 and TRBJ1-3): NAGVMQNPRHLVRRRGQEARLRCSPMKGHSHVYWYRQLPEEGLKFMVYLQKENIIDESGMPKERFSAEFPKEGPSILRIQQVVRGDSAAYFCASSPQRQSLLLSGNTIYFGEGSWLTVV.